Each of the 5 T cell receptor beta chains below was sequenced from the same sample in a study of blood T cell repertoires in COVID-19. TCRdb's table, derived via immunoSEQ multiplex PCR, lists solely in-frame clones and lacks some. The sample yields some 180,000 clones, around 90% seen once. The specimen was peripheral blood. These receptors came from a woman of 80 years or more with COVID-19, enrolled during active disease.

This chain uses TRBV7-9 with TRBJ1-4; 8 nucleotides agree with TRBD1. Germline lookup yields CDR1 SEHNR and CDR2 FQNEAQ (reference sequence). This CDR3 is 16 amino acids long. The V gene end was trimmed by 1 base and the J gene end by 6 bases; junction bases not matched to a gene: 7. As DNA, the CDR3 is TGTGCCAGCAGCTTAGGCCTACAGGGGGAGCATGAAAAACTGTTTTTT. It translates to CASSLGLQGEHEKLFF. The entire variable domain, with the rest obtained from reference TRBV7-9 and TRBJ1-4, is as follows: DTGVSQNPRHKITKRGQNVTFRCDPISEHNRLYWYRQTLGQGPEFLTYFQNEAQLEKSRLLSDRFSAERPKGSFSTLEIQRTEQGDSAMYLCASSLGLQGEHEKLFFGSGTQLSVL.

In its sample, this clone was seen once. This chain connects TRBV2 to TRBJ1-4; D unclear. Germline V lookup: CDR1 SNHLY, CDR2 FYNNEI. V was cut by 8 bases and J by 11 bases, with 9 bases left in between. This CDR3 contains 10 residues. CDR3 in amino acids: CASRGGKLFF. In DNA, the CDR3 is TGTGCCAGCCGTGGAGGGAAACTGTTTTTT.

The CDR3 is CASSRGETNEKLFF. CDR3 bases: TGTGCCAGCAGCCGAGGAGAAACTAATGAAAAACTGTTTTTT. The V call is TRBV7-9, the J call TRBJ1-4, with D unclear. The germline gives CDR1 SEHNR, CDR2 FQNEAQ (reference sequence). This CDR3 region has 14 residues. V lost 5 bases, J lost 1 base, and 8 bases lay in between.

This clone was observed a few times. The CDR3, as DNA: TGTGCCAGCTCACCGAATCAGGGGGTAGACAATCAGCCCCAGCATTTT. Residues: CASSPNQGVDNQPQHF. The chain links TRBV18 to TRBJ1-5; 7 bases fit TRBD1. This CDR3 has 16 amino acids. J gave up 3 bases and V 3 bases, and 8 bases lay outside the gene matches. Germline V gene sequence: CDR1 KGHSH, CDR2 LQKENI.

The chain recombines TRBV2 with TRBJ1-2; the D gene is possibly TRBD1 (6 bases). V lost 3 bases, J lost 2 bases, and 16 bases lay in between. The CDR3 runs to 16 residues. Per the germline V gene, CDR1 is SNHLY and CDR2 is FYNNEI. The CDR3 reads CASSETPTGLNYGYTF. DNA for the CDR3: TGTGCCAGCAGTGAGACACCGACAGGATTAAACTATGGCTACACCTTC. Together with reference TRBV2 and TRBJ1-2, the CDR3 gives the full variable domain: EPEVTQTPSHQVTQMGQEVILRCVPISNHLYFYWYRQILGQKVEFLVSFYNNEISEKSEIFDDQFSVERPDGSNFTLKIRSTKLEDSAMYFCASSETPTGLNYGYTFGSGTRLTVV.